This TCR beta chain was sequenced for a study of technical replicates of blood from a handful of donors. Trimming at V came to 5 bases and at J to 4 bases, leaving 17 bases not matched to a gene. Germline CDR1 MDHEN, CDR2 SYDVKM. The CDR3 is 18 residues long. Measured with immunoSEQ multiplex PCR; TCRdb has only the in-frame clones, and not every one. This repertoire shows over 70,000 clones, 85% to 95% found once; its top ten account for 0.3% to 0.5%. Specimen: T cells isolated from PBMCs. The clonotype originates from a human donor in good health. The V and J genes are TRBV28 and TRBJ2-7, with 10 bases matching TRBD2. CDR3 nucleotides: TGTGCCAGCAGTACGGAAAAGTGGGCTAGCGGGAGACGGTACGAGCAGTACTTC. The encoded protein is CASSTEKWASGRRYEQYF. Full variable domain (rest looked up from reference TRBV28 and TRBJ2-7): DVKVTQSSRYLVKRTGEKVFLECVQDMDHENMFWYRQDPGLGLRLIYFSYDVKMKEKGDIPEGYSVSREKKERFSLILESASTNQTSMYLCASSTEKWASGRRYEQYFGPGTRLTVT.